A single sample is the source of the 11 T cell receptor beta chains below, sequenced in a study of cytomegalovirus exposure and HLA in healthy donors. PCR primers comprised 60 Vbeta and 13 Jbeta primers. Sequencing was performed with immunoSEQ multiplex PCR; in TCRdb, only in-frame clones are kept and a portion is missing. In the table there are about 120,000 clones, 70% to 80% of which are singletons. Sample: PBMCs. The source of these receptors is a woman in her thirties or forties in good health and CMV-seropositive.

The rearrangement links TRBV19 to TRBJ2-3; the D gene is possibly TRBD2 (5 bases). V was trimmed by 9 bases and J by 3 bases, leaving 16 bases between them. The CDR3 length is 14 residues. CDR1 is LNHDA, CDR2 SQIVND, per germline (reference sequence). The CDR3 bases are TGTGCCAGCTCGATGGTGAGGGTAACAGATACGCAGTATTTT. Translated: CASSMVRVTDTQYF.

The V and J genes are TRBV19 and TRBJ2-1; 10 bases are shared with TRBD2. Germline V lookup: CDR1 LNHDA, CDR2 SQIVND (reference sequence). The CDR3 extends over 15 amino acids. Losses at the gene ends were 7 bases for V and 7 bases for J; bases not matched to a gene: 10. The CDR3 DNA reads TGTGCCAGTATACATACTAGCGGGGTATGGAATGAGCAGTTCTTC. This gives the protein CASIHTSGVWNEQFF.

The rearrangement links TRBV5-1 to TRBJ1-4, with a weak D call TRBD1 (5 bases). V was trimmed by 0 bases and J by 4 bases, leaving 7 bases between them. The CDR3 is 14 amino acids. Looked up from germline, CDR1 is SGHRS and CDR2 is YFSETQ. CDR3 in DNA: TGCGCCAGCAGCTTGGAGGGGATTAATGAAAAACTGTTTTTT. Amino acid sequence: CASSLEGINEKLFF.

The chain combines TRBV30 with TRBJ2-5, with TRBD2 matching 12 bases. Germline CDR1 and CDR2: GTSNPN and SVGIG (reference sequence). This CDR3 region has 16 residues. V shed 1 base and J 5 bases; nucleotides not matched to a gene: 8. The CDR3 DNA follows: TGTGCCTGGAGTGAGCCTAGCGGGGGGGCTCGTGAGACCCAGTACTTC. Amino acids: CAWSEPSGGARETQYF.

The CDR3 reads CASSYTGRSTEAFF. The DNA for the CDR3 is TGTGCCAGCAGTTATACAGGGCGGAGCACTGAAGCTTTCTTT. The chain employs TRBV7-8 and TRBJ1-1; TRBD1 is a possible D gene (6 bases). The CDR3 is made up of 14 amino acids. Trimming removed 6 bases at V and 4 bases at J, with 15 bases between. CDR1 and CDR2 (germline): SGHVS, FQNEAQ.

The genes are TRBV9 and TRBJ2-5; 9 bases are a match to TRBD2. The germline CDR1 and CDR2 sequences are SGDLS and YYNGEE. This CDR3 contains 15 residues. With V trimmed by 1 base and J by 3 bases, 4 bases remained unmatched. CDR3 in DNA: TGTGCCAGCAGCGTACGTCCTAGCGGGGAAGAGACCCAGTACTTC. This sequence encodes CASSVRPSGEETQYF.

The rearrangement uses TRBV5-6 and TRBJ2-5, with D possibly TRBD2 on 5 matching bases. The CDR3 sequence is 14 residues long. The germline V and J ends were trimmed by 0 bases and 11 bases, with 17 bases remaining between them. Germline assignment: CDR1 SGHDT and CDR2 YYEEEE. The CDR3 loop is CASSLGPGLLEQYF. The DNA of the CDR3 is TGTGCCAGCAGCTTGGGGCCGGGGTTGTTAGAGCAGTACTTC. Full variable domain (remainder filled in from reference TRBV5-6 and TRBJ2-5): DAGVTQSPTHLIKTRGQQVTLRCSPKSGHDTVSWYQQALGQGPQFIFQYYEEEERQRGNFPDRFSGHQFPNYSSELNVNALLLGDSALYLCASSLGPGLLEQYFGPGTRLLVL.

The gene calls are TRBV7-9 and TRBJ1-2; 9 bases align to TRBD1. The CDR3 is made up of 17 amino acids. The junction had 6 bases not matched to a gene; V was cut back by 1 base and J by 0 bases. Germline CDR1 SEHNR, CDR2 FQNEAQ (reference sequence). As DNA, the CDR3 is TGTGCCAGCAGCTTAGGGGGGACAGGGAAATCTAACTATGGCTACACCTTC. The encoded protein is CASSLGGTGKSNYGYTF.

The V and J genes are TRBV11-2 and TRBJ1-1; TRBD1 agrees at 7 bases. Trimming removed 5 bases from V and 5 bases from J; junction bases left unmatched: 8. CDR1 SGHAT and CDR2 FQNNGV come from the germline V gene. The CDR3 is 14 residues long. The CDR3 region has the DNA TGTGCCAGCAGCCGATCACAGGGGAAGACTGAAGCTTTCTTT. Its protein is CASSRSQGKTEAFF.

V is TRBV6-5 and J is TRBJ1-1; the D gene is possibly TRBD1 (6 bases). Trimming took 0 bases from V and 3 from J, leaving 14 bases between them. The CDR3 length is 16 residues. From germline, CDR1 is MNHEY and CDR2 SVGAGI. The CDR3 DNA reads TGTGCCAGCAGTTACTCAGGGGGAAGGATGGACACTGAAGCTTTCTTT. Translating it yields CASSYSGGRMDTEAFF.

The J gene is TRBJ2-2, the V gene TRBV4-1, with 7 bases aligning to TRBD2. Germline V gene data show CDR1 as MGHRA and CDR2 as YSYEKL. This CDR3 is 16 amino acids long. The V segment lost 0 bases and the J segment 1 base; nucleotides outside the gene matches: 2. This chain's CDR3 is CASSQDAGVNTGELFF. The CDR3 nucleotides are TGCGCCAGCAGCCAAGATGCGGGGGTGAACACCGGGGAGCTGTTTTTT.